Here is one T cell receptor beta chain with its context. Antigen specificity is unknown. The same CDR3 is also encoded by other DNA sequences in this sample. Across several immunoSEQ plates, the genomic DNA of each subset was split evenly. Measured with immunoSEQ multiplex PCR; TCRdb has only the in-frame clones, and not every one. The sample shows over 950,000 clones, 60% to 85% of them seen only once. The germline V gene has CDR1 SGHRS and CDR2 YFSETQ. J lost 6 bases, V lost 5 bases, and 5 bases had no gene match. This CDR3 spans 14 amino acids. This specimen comes from a study of shared clonotypes between healthy human individuals. Findings and limits, study-wide: Sampling included only blood; tissue repertoires likely differ. Sharing across a handful of donors was seen in around 5% of naive CD4 clonotypes.

The receptor was derived from a man aged 18 to 30 in good health. Some clones in this sample may be carry-over from other donors' samples. What was sequenced was memory CD4+ T cells from PBMCs. Subset of the sample: CD45RA-negative fraction. V gene TRBV5-1 combines with J gene TRBJ1-4, with 9 positions matching TRBD1. The CDR3 nucleotides read TGCGCCAGCAGTCGGGGACAGGGAGATGAAAAACTGTTTTTT. As protein: CASSRGQGDEKLFF.